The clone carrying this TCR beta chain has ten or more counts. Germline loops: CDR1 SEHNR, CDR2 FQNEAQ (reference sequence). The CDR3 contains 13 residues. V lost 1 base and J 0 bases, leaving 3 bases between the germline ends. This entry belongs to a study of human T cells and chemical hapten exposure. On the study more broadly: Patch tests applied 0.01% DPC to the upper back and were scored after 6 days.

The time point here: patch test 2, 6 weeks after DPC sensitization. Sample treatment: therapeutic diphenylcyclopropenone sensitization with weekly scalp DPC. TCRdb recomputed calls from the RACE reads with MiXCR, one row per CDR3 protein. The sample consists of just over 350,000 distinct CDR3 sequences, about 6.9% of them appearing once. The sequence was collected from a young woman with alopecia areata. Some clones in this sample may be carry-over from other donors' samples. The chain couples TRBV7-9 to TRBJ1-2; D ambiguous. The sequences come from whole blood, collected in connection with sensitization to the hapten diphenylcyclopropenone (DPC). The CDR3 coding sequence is TGTGCCAGCAGCTTAGGAACTAACTATGGCTACACCTTC. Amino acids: CASSLGTNYGYTF. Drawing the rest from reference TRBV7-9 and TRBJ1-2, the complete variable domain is DTGVSQNPRHKITKRGQNVTFRCDPISEHNRLYWYRQTLGQGPEFLTYFQNEAQLEKSRLLSDRFSAERPKGSFSTLEIQRTEQGDSAMYLCASSLGTNYGYTFGSGTRLTVV.